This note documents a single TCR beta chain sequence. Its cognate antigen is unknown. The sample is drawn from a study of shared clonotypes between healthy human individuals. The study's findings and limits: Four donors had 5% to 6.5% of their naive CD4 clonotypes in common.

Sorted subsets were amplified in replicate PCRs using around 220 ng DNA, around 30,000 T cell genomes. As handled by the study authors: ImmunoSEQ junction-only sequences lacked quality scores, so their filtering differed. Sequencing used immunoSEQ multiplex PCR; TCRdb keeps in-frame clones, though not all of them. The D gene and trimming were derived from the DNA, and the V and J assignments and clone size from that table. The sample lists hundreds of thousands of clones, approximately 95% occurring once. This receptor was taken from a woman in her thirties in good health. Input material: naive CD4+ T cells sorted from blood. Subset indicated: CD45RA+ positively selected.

The CDR3 nucleotides read TGTGCCAGCAGCCGTCCCCCTAGAGGACAGAGCACAGATACGCAGTATTTT. Translation gives CASSRPPRGQSTDTQYF. The chain has TRBV14 and TRBJ2-3; possible D gene TRBD1, 6 bases. The V gene's germline CDR1 is SGHDN and CDR2 FVKESK. The CDR3 contains 17 residues. V was pared by 4 bases and J by 0 bases, with 17 bases between.